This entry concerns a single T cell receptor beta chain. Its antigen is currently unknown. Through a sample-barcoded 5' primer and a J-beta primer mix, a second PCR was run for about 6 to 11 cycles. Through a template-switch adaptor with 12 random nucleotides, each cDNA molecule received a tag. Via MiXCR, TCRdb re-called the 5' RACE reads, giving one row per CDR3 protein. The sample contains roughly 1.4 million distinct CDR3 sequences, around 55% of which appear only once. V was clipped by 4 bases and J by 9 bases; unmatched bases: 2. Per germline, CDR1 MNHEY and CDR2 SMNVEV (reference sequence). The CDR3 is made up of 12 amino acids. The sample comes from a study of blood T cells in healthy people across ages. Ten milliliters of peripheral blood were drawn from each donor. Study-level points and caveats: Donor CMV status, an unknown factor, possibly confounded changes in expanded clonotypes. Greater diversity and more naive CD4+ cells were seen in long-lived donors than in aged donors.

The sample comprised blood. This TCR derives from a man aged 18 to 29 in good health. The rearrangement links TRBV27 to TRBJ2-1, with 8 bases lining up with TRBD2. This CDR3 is CASSWTSTEQFF. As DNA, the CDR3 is TGTGCCAGCAGTTGGACTAGCACTGAGCAGTTCTTC.